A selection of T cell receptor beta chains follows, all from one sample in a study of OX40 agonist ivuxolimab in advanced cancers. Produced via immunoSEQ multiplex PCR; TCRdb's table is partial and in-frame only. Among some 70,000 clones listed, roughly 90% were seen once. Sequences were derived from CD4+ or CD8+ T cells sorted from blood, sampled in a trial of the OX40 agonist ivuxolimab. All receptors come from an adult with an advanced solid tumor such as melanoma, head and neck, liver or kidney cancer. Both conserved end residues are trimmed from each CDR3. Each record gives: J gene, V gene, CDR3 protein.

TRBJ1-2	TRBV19	ASSPQDRDGYGYT
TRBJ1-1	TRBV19	ASSMGQNTEAF
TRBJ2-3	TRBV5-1	ASSSGVREGTDTQY
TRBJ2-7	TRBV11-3	ASSLEKFNSYEQY
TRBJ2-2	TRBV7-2	ASSSGGRGELF
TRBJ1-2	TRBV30	AWISGQSKGYT
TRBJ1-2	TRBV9	ASSVGGRLTNYGYT
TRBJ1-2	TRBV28	ASRQTGGNYGYT
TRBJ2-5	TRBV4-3	ASSQGIRRGETQY
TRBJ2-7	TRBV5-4	ASSFEVSYEQY
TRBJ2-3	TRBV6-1	ASSAPPGTGLPDTQY
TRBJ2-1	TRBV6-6	ASSWMDRAYNEQF
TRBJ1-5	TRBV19	ASMETGIDSNQPQH
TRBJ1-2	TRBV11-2	ASETQGWAYGYT
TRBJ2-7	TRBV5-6	ASSLRWGSYEQY
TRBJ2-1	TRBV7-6	ASSRSGVYNEQF
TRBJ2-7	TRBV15	ATSRDRAGTPYEQY
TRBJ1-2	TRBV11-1	ASTPADIYGYT
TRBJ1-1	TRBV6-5	ASSQHGGNTEAF
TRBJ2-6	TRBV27	ASRRANVLT
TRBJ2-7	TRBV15	ATSRVKGSSYEQY
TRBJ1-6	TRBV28	ASSLLGGQDNSPLH
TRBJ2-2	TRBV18	ASSPFGRGPANTGELF
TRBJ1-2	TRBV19	ASSGDRARGYT
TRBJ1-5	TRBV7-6	ASSLGRERNQPQH
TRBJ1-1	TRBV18	ASSQEQGGNTEAF
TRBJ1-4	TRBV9	ASSPSPLGGGEKLF
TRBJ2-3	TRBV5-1	ASSLVGGSADTQY